This is a list of T cell receptor beta chains from one sample in a study of cytomegalovirus exposure and HLA in healthy donors. Profiled with immunoSEQ multiplex PCR; TCRdb holds only in-frame clones, not every one. The sample holds about 200,000 clones, about 77% seen once. Sequencing was performed on PBMCs. The receptor source for this set is a woman aged 30 to 39 in good health and CMV-seronegative. The CDR3 runs from the conserved cysteine through the conserved F or W. Each record gives: CDR3 protein, CDR3 DNA, J gene, D gene, V gene. A D gene is named only where the DNA matches it firmly.

CASSVKTGDRNEQFF TGTGCCAGCTCAGTCAAGACAGGGGACCGTAATGAGCAGTTCTTC TRBJ2-1 TRBD1 TRBV18
CAISAGQGANEQFF TGTGCCATCAGTGCCGGACAGGGGGCGAATGAGCAGTTCTTC TRBJ2-1 TRBD1 TRBV10-3
CATSRDYAGGVTGELFF TGTGCCACCAGCAGAGATTACGCGGGGGGGGTTACCGGGGAGCTGTTTTTT TRBJ2-2 TRBD2 TRBV15
CASSDSRQGGMNTEAFF TGTGCCAGCAGCGACTCTCGACAGGGTGGGATGAACACTGAAGCTTTCTTT TRBJ1-1 TRBD1 TRBV9
CASSGQGPSGGEQYF TGTGCCAGCAGTGGCCAGGGCCCTTCAGGCGGAGAGCAGTACTTC TRBJ2-7 . TRBV6-1
CASSLVGTPNYGYTF TGTGCCAGCAGCTTAGTCGGGACACCGAACTATGGCTACACCTTC TRBJ1-2 . TRBV11-2
CATSRKGRRTGGYTF TGTGCCACCAGCAGGAAGGGCCGGAGGACAGGAGGCTACACCTTC TRBJ1-2 TRBD1 TRBV15
CATSREWAGGGYEQYF TGTGCCACCAGCAGAGAGTGGGCAGGGGGAGGCTACGAGCAGTACTTC TRBJ2-7 . TRBV15
CASSWGQVTDTQYF TGTGCCAGCAGCTGGGGACAGGTAACAGATACGCAGTATTTT TRBJ2-3 TRBD1 TRBV5-4
CASSQGANTEAFF TGTGCCAGCAGTCAGGGCGCGAACACTGAAGCTTTCTTT TRBJ1-1 . TRBV28
CASSQGLAGGLDEQFF TGCGCCAGCAGCCAAGGACTAGCGGGAGGGCTCGATGAGCAGTTCTTC TRBJ2-1 TRBD2 TRBV4-1
CASSLVGLPYNEQFF TGTGCCAGCAGCTTAGTAGGACTACCATACAATGAGCAGTTCTTC TRBJ2-1 . TRBV7-6
CASSRSGVAGGGETQYF TGCGCCAGCAGCCGATCCGGAGTAGCGGGAGGGGGAGAGACCCAGTACTTC TRBJ2-5 TRBD2 TRBV5-1